This TCR beta chain was recovered during a study of T cell changes during pregnancy in multiple sclerosis. Here immunoSEQ multiplex PCR was the method, and the copy in TCRdb shows in-frame clones only, minus some. The top ten hold 2.6% of the sample, which has around 88,000 clones, roughly 92% seen once. Germline loops: CDR1 MRHNA, CDR2 SNTAGT. This CDR3 contains 15 residues. V trimming: 4 bases; J trimming: 0 bases; junction bases outside the gene matches: 2. The receptor comes from a female donor with multiple sclerosis, enrolled in a pregnancy study. The genes are TRBV6-4 and TRBJ2-1; 8 bases agree with TRBD2. The sequencing here drew on peripheral blood, taken in the first trimester of pregnancy. As DNA, the CDR3 is TGTGCCAGCAGTGCGAGCGGGAGCTCCTACAATGAGCAGTTCTTC. Its protein is CASSASGSSYNEQFF.